A single T cell receptor beta chain is shown here with its context. Preparation of the TCRbeta library involved a method that used unique molecular identifiers. One entry per CDR3 protein, called by TCRdb with MiXCR from the PCR reads. This repertoire shows roughly 120,000 distinct CDR3 sequences, 10% to 13% found once; its top ten account for less than 45%. This entry is derived from a study of T-cell reconstitution after alpha-beta-depleted transplantation in children. The CDR3 runs 15 residues. Germline loops: CDR1 DFQATT, CDR2 SNEGSKA (reference sequence). The V and J ends lost 6 bases and 1 base respectively, with 16 bases between them.

Sequenced here: PBMCs, sampled before TCRalphabeta/CD19-depleted stem cell transplant. The V call is TRBV20-1, the J call TRBJ2-1; possibly TRBD2 for D (6 bases). The sequence derives from a boy between 2 and 15 years old with acute lymphoblastic leukemia, due to receive a stem cell transplant. CDR3 region: CSALSGTSSYNEQFF. The CDR3 nucleotides are TGCAGTGCCCTTTCCGGGACTTCATCCTACAATGAGCAGTTCTTC.